A single sample is the source of the 3 T cell receptor beta chains below, sequenced in a study of long-term antiretroviral therapy in people with HIV. An immunoSEQ assay, version v3.0, was performed at survey level. Sequenced by immunoSEQ multiplex PCR; TCRdb stores in-frame clones only, minus some. The sample holds 20,000 or so clones, about 85% seen once. The input for sequencing was unsorted PBMCs, taken 1.9 years after starting antiretroviral therapy. The receptors shown here come from a woman aged 45-65 years with HIV.

This chain links TRBV7-2 with TRBJ2-1; the match to TRBD2 covers 7 bases. This CDR3 contains 19 residues. Losses at the gene ends were 2 bases for V and 2 bases for J; bases not matched to a gene: 15. CDR1 is SGHTA, CDR2 FQGNSA, per germline. The CDR3 here is CASSLRRLAVTTTYNEQFF. CDR3 nucleotides: TGTGCCAGCAGCTTAAGGCGGCTAGCGGTCACAACCACCTACAATGAGCAGTTCTTC.

The rearrangement uses TRBV7-2 and TRBJ2-1, with a possible D match to TRBD1 (5 bases). The CDR3 is made up of 15 amino acids. The germline V gene encodes CDR1 SGHTA and CDR2 FQGNSA. V lost 1 base to trimming and J lost 4 bases, with 11 bases between them. In nucleotides, the CDR3 is TGTGCCAGCAGCTTAGGGTTAGGGGCTTACAATGAGCAGTTCTTC. Residues: CASSLGLGAYNEQFF.

V gene TRBV5-4 combines with J gene TRBJ1-1; possible D gene TRBD1, 5 bases. V dropped 0 bases and J dropped 2 bases, with 14 bases sitting between them. The CDR3 loop spans 16 amino acids. Germline CDR1 and CDR2: SGHNT and YYREEE (reference sequence). This chain's CDR3 is CASSLEGGARNTEAFF. The CDR3 DNA reads as TGTGCCAGCAGCTTGGAGGGAGGGGCGCGAAACACTGAAGCTTTCTTT. Complete variable domain (other parts from reference TRBV5-4 and TRBJ1-1): ETGVTQSPTHLIKTRGQQVTLRCSSQSGHNTVSWYQQALGQGPQFIFQYYREEENGRGNFPPRFSGLQFPNYSSELNVNALELDDSALYLCASSLEGGARNTEAFFGQGTRLTVV.